The present entry profiles one T cell receptor beta chain with its context. The data were taken from a study of blood T cell repertoires in COVID-19. Study as a whole: Collection of acute and convalescent COVID-19 samples took place in the United States, Italy and Spain. PBMCs, B-cell-depleted T cells, or T cells were the source of the cDNA or gDNA that made up the material.

The germline V gene encodes CDR1 MNHNS and CDR2 SASEGT. The CDR3 totals 14 residues. V lost 6 bases and J lost 0, with 10 bases in between. Authors' methods: Reference gene primer amplification in the assay estimated nucleated cell counts. Some clones are missing from TCRdb's copy, which holds only in-frame ones; the method was immunoSEQ multiplex PCR. The D gene and trimming were derived from the DNA, and the V and J assignments and clone size from that table. The repertoire includes hundreds of thousands of clones, around 83% of them detected once, and about 8% sits in the top ten. The clonotype comes from a woman between 50 and 59 years old with acute or convalescent COVID-19. The sequenced sample consisted of peripheral blood. The chain links TRBV6-1 to TRBJ2-3, with TRBD1 as a possible D gene (6 bases). CDR3 sequence reads: CASSSGTSTDTQYF. The CDR3 DNA reads as TGTGCCAGCAGCTCTGGGACAAGCACAGATACGCAGTATTTT.